This T cell receptor beta chain was sequenced in a study of response to subunit inactivated influenza vaccine. Using its own MiXCR run on the RT-PCR reads, TCRdb lists one record per CDR3 protein. The sample holds about 480,000 distinct CDR3 sequences, about 10% seen once. Study-wide results and limits: Authors suggested each seasonal influenza vaccination recruits few new T cells.

Ten or more counts support this clonotype. Its antigen is not known. The specimen comprised PBMCs from blood, sampled 45 days after vaccination. This clonotype was obtained from a man over 45 who received an inactivated influenza vaccine.

The DNA of the CDR3 is TGCAGCGTCGATTTACAGCCAGCTAACTATGGCTACACCTTC. Protein product: CSVDLQPANYGYTF. V and J are TRBV29-1 and TRBJ1-2; D remains unclear. The CDR3 consists of 14 residues. V was clipped by 6 bases and J by 0 bases, with 14 bases between them. In germline, CDR1 is SQVTM, CDR2 ANQGSEA. Based on the CDR3 plus reference TRBV29-1 and TRBJ1-2, the full variable domain is SAVISQKPSRDICQRGTSLTIQCQVDSQVTMMFWYRQQPGQSLTLIATANQGSEATYESGFVIDKFPISRPNLTFSTLTVSNMSPEDSSIYLCSVDLQPANYGYTFGSGTRLTVV.